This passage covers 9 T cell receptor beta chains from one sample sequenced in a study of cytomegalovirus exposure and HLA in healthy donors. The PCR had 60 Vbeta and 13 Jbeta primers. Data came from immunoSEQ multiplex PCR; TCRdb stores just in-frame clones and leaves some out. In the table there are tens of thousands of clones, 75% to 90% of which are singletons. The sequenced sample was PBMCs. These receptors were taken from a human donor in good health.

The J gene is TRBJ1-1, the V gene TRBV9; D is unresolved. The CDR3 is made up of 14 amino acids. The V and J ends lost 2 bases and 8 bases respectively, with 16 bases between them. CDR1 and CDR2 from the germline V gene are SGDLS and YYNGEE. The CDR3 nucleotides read TGTGCCAGCAGCGTCTCCCCGGGAGACGGAGAAGCTTTCTTT. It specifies CASSVSPGDGEAFF.

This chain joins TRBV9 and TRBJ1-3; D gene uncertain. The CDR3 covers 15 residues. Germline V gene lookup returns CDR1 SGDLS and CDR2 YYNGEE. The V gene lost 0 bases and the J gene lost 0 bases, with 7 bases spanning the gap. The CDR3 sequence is CASSVGQFSGNTIYF. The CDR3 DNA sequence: TGTGCCAGCAGCGTAGGTCAGTTCTCTGGAAACACCATATATTTT. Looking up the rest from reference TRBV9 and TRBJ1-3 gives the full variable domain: DSGVTQTPKHLITATGQRVTLRCSPRSGDLSVYWYQQSLDQGLQFLIQYYNGEERAKGNILERFSAQQFPDLHSELNLSSLELGDSALYFCASSVGQFSGNTIYFGEGSWLTVV.

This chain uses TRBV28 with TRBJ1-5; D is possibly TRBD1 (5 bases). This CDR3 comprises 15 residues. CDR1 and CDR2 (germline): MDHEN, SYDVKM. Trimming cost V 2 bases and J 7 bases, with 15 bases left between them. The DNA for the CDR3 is TGTGCCAGCAGTTTAGGGTGGGGGGATGAACAGCCCCAGCATTTT. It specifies CASSLGWGDEQPQHF. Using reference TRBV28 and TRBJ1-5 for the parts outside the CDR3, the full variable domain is DVKVTQSSRYLVKRTGEKVFLECVQDMDHENMFWYRQDPGLGLRLIYFSYDVKMKEKGDIPEGYSVSREKKERFSLILESASTNQTSMYLCASSLGWGDEQPQHFGDGTRLSIL.

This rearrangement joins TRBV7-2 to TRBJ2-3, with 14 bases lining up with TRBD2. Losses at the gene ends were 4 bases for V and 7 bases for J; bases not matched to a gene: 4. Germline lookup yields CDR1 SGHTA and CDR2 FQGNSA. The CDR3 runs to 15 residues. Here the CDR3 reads CASSSTSGGAYTQYF. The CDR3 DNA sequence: TGTGCCAGCAGCTCGACTAGCGGGGGGGCATATACGCAGTATTTT.

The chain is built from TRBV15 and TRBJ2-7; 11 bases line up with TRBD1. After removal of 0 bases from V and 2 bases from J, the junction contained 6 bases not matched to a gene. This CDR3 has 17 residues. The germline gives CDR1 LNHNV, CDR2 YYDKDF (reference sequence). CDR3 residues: CATSRDPGTGGPYEQYF. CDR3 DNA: TGTGCCACCAGCAGAGATCCCGGGACAGGGGGACCCTACGAGCAGTACTTC.

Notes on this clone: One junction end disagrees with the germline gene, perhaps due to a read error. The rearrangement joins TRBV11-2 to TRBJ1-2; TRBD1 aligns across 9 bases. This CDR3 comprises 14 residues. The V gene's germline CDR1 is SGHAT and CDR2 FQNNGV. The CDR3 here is CASSPRDRVYGYPF. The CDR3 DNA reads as TGTGCCAGCAGCCCCCGGGACAGGGTCTATGGCTACCCCTTC.

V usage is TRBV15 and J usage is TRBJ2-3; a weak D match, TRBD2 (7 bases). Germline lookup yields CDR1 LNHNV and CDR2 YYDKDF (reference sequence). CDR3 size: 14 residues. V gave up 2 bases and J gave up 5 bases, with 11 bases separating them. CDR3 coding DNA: TGTGCCACCAGCAGACGGGGGGCGGGAGATACGCAGTATTTT. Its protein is CATSRRGAGDTQYF.

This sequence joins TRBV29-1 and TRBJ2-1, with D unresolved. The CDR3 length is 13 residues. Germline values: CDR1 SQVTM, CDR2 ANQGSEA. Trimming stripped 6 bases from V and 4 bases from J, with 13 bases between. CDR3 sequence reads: CSVAGSAYNEQFF. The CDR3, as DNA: TGCAGCGTGGCCGGGTCCGCGTACAATGAGCAGTTCTTC.

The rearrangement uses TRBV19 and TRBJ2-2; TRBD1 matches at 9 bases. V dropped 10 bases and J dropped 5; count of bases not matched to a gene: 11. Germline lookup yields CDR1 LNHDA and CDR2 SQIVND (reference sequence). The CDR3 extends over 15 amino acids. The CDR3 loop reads CATRDGTGNTGELFF. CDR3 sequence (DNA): TGTGCCACTCGAGACGGGACAGGGAATACCGGGGAGCTGTTTTTT.